This passage covers 32 T cell receptor beta chains from one sample sequenced in a study of T-cell memory formation after mild COVID-19. One entry per CDR3 protein results from TCRdb running MiXCR on the 5' RACE reads. The table shows approximately 100,000 distinct CDR3 sequences, with roughly 10% occurring only once. Specimen: PBMCs or a T cell subset sorted from them (not recorded which). The receptor set was obtained from a man aged 18 to 35 who had mild COVID-19 (a few samples of this study predate the infection). Cell type and time point are not known.

The chain combines TRBV5-1 with TRBJ2-7; D remains ambiguous. Germline V gene data show CDR1 as SGHRS and CDR2 as YFSETQ. The CDR3 length is 14 residues. Trimming took off 0 bases at V and 3 bases at J, with 10 bases between the two ends. CDR3 in amino acids: CASSLEVGHYEQYV. DNA for the CDR3: TGCGCCAGCAGCTTGGAGGTAGGCCACTACGAGCAGTACGTC.

This clonotype was seen more than once but under ten times. The genes are TRBV9 and TRBJ2-7; 8 nucleotides line up with TRBD1. J gave up 5 bases and V 0 bases, and 7 bases lay outside the gene matches. This CDR3 contains 15 residues. Germline V lookup: CDR1 SGDLS, CDR2 YYNGEE. The CDR3 sequence: CASSVDVRGLDEQYF. The CDR3 region has the DNA TGTGCCAGCAGCGTAGATGTCAGGGGGCTGGACGAGCAGTACTTC.

V and J are TRBV9 and TRBJ2-3; D possibly matches TRBD1 or TRBD2 (5 bases each). The CDR3 extends over 16 amino acids. V dropped 4 bases and J dropped 0 bases, with 15 bases sitting between them. Germline loops: CDR1 SGDLS, CDR2 YYNGEE. CDR3 amino acids: CASSPWDEISTDTQYF. The CDR3 nucleotides read TGTGCCAGCAGCCCGTGGGACGAGATAAGCACAGATACGCAGTATTTT.

This clonotype was seen many times. The chain carries TRBV12-3 or TRBV12-4 and TRBJ2-1, with D tentatively TRBD2 (6 bases). This CDR3 is built from 17 residues. Trimming left V 2 bases short and J 2 bases short, with 16 bases between. The CDR3 region has the DNA TGTGCCAGCAGTTTACGCGGGAAAGCCGGACCCTACAATGAGCAGTTCTTC. Its translation: CASSLRGKAGPYNEQFF.

CDR3 residues: CASSLVRTPSYNSPLHF. CDR3 coding DNA: TGTGCCAGCAGCTTAGTACGGACACCTTCCTATAATTCACCCCTCCACTTT. V gene TRBV7-8 combines with J gene TRBJ1-6; maybe TRBD1 (5 bases). CDR1 and CDR2 (germline): SGHVS, FQNEAQ. The CDR3 spans 17 residues. Trimming shortened V by 1 base and J by 1 base, and 11 bases separated the two germline ends.

The sample holds many counts of this clonotype. The rearrangement joins TRBV6-6 to TRBJ2-7; unclear D gene. The V end lost 1 base, the J end lost 0 bases, and 19 bases lay between the germline ends. CDR3 length: 18 residues. Germline CDR1 is MNHNY and CDR2 is SVGAGI (reference sequence). The CDR3 coding sequence is TGTGCCAGCAGTTACTTGGCGGACGCCCTATCCGGCTCCTACGAGCAGTACTTC. This gives the protein CASSYLADALSGSYEQYF.

This clonotype was recorded a few times. CDR3: CASSLDGTPTYEQYV. The CDR3 nucleotides read TGCGCCAGCAGCTTGGACGGGACCCCCACCTACGAGCAGTACGTC. This chain joins TRBV5-1 and TRBJ2-7; D is possibly TRBD1 or TRBD2 (5 bases each). The CDR3 sequence is 15 residues long. V lost 0 bases and J lost 2, with 12 bases in between. Germline V gene sequence: CDR1 SGHRS, CDR2 YFSETQ.

This chain joins TRBV19 and TRBJ2-2; perhaps D is TRBD1 or TRBD2 (5 bases each). V lost 2 bases and J 4 bases, leaving 8 bases between the germline ends. The CDR3 is made up of 14 amino acids. Germline V gives CDR1 LNHDA, CDR2 SQIVND (reference sequence). This CDR3 is CASSIQGPTGELFF. The CDR3 DNA reads as TGTGCCAGTAGTATACAGGGACCCACCGGGGAGCTGTTTTTT.

V usage is TRBV11-2 and J usage is TRBJ2-5; maybe TRBD2 (6 bases). Trimming shortened V by 0 bases and J by 6 bases, and 14 bases separated the two germline ends. The germline V gene encodes CDR1 SGHAT and CDR2 FQNNGV. The CDR3 extends over 15 amino acids. The CDR3 bases are TGTGCCAGCAGCTTAGACCGGGGGACCCTGCAGACCCAGTACTTC. It yields the protein CASSLDRGTLQTQYF.

To note about this clonotype: The junction differs from germline at one of its ends, possibly a read error. This chain uses TRBV27 with TRBJ1-6, with no clear D. The CDR3 has 13 amino acids. Germline-derived CDR1 and CDR2 are MNHEY and SMNVEV (reference sequence). CDR3 DNA sequence: TGTGCCAGCGGTTTCCAGGTGAATTCACCCCTCCACTTT. Amino acid sequence: CASGFQVNSPLHF.

This clonotype was recorded a few times. The V gene is TRBV4-3, the J gene TRBJ1-2; no reliable D call. The CDR3 runs 12 residues. CDR1 and CDR2 from the germline V gene are LGHNA and YSLEER. The V gene lost 5 bases and the J gene lost 2 bases, with 6 bases spanning the gap. The CDR3 sequence: CASSSKNYGYTF. CDR3 nucleotides: TGCGCCAGCAGCTCTAAGAACTATGGCTACACCTTC.

The V gene is TRBV11-2, the J gene TRBJ1-2; perhaps TRBD1 as D (6 bases). The CDR3 is 15 amino acids. Trimming cost V 2 bases and J 8 bases, with 18 bases left between them. Germline V CDR1 and CDR2: SGHAT, FQNNGV. The CDR3 DNA reads as TGTGCCAGCAGCTTACTTCTGTCGGGGGGCATAGGCTACACCTTC. Amino acid sequence: CASSLLLSGGIGYTF.

This clonotype was counted ten times or more. The rearrangement uses TRBV28 and TRBJ2-4; the match to TRBD2 covers 8 bases. CDR1 is MDHEN, CDR2 SYDVKM, per germline. The V and J ends lost 5 bases and 7 bases, in that order; junction bases with no gene match: 13. This CDR3 contains 16 residues. The CDR3 region is CASSPLGDLAGNIQYF. The CDR3 nucleotides read TGTGCCAGCAGTCCCCTGGGGGACTTAGCGGGGAACATTCAGTACTTC.

The chain links TRBV6-4 to TRBJ2-1; 8 nucleotides agree with TRBD2. CDR3 length equals 15 residues. V trimming: 0 bases; J trimming: 9 bases; junction bases outside the gene matches: 7. Germline V gene sequence: CDR1 MRHNA, CDR2 SNTAGT. CDR3 amino acids: CASSDSSGGSGEQFF. The DNA of the CDR3 is TGTGCCAGCAGTGACTCAAGCGGGGGCTCGGGTGAGCAGTTCTTC.

The chain couples TRBV2 to TRBJ2-4; 7 bases line up with TRBD1. The CDR3 runs 12 residues. J was trimmed by 3 bases and V by 11 bases; bases with no gene match: 4. Germline V gives CDR1 SNHLY, CDR2 FYNNEI. Here the CDR3 DNA reads TGTGCCGCCAGGGGGAGCAAAAACATTCAGTACTTC. It specifies CAARGSKNIQYF.

Many counts were recorded for this clonotype. In nucleotides, the CDR3 is TGCGCCAGCAGAGCCGGAAGAAGCTCCTACAATGAGCAGTTCTTC. This translates into CASRAGRSSYNEQFF. The genes are TRBV5-1 and TRBJ2-1; no reliable D call. Trimming cost V 5 bases and J 0 bases, with 12 bases left between them. This CDR3 contains 15 residues. Germline V CDR1 and CDR2: SGHRS, YFSETQ.

The chain is built from TRBV6-5 and TRBJ2-7; a possible D gene is TRBD2 (5 bases). Germline V CDR1 and CDR2: MNHEY, SVGAGI. V was cut by 5 bases and J by 2 bases, with 16 bases left in between. This CDR3 region has 15 residues. CDR3 nucleotide sequence: TGTGCCAGCAGTACCGAGAGGGCCCTCCCCTACGAGCAGTACTTC. Protein product: CASSTERALPYEQYF.

This chain uses TRBV4-1 with TRBJ1-1; no clear D. V lost 1 base and J lost 10, with 13 bases in between. The CDR3 has 13 residues. Germline CDR1 reads MGHRA; CDR2 reads YSYEKL. The CDR3 is CASSQVGLDGAFF. The CDR3 DNA follows: TGCGCCAGCAGCCAAGTTGGGTTAGACGGAGCTTTCTTT.

The chain is built from TRBV15 and TRBJ2-6, with D perhaps matching TRBD1 (6 bases). With 0 bases removed from V and 11 bases from J, the gap between germline ends came to 20 bases. Germline CDR1 reads LNHNV; CDR2 reads YYDKDF (reference sequence). This CDR3 has 17 amino acids. The CDR3 bases are TGTGCCACCAGCAGAGATCAGCTGGGGGCTTTGGGTCACGTCCTGACTTTC. Amino acid sequence: CATSRDQLGALGHVLTF.

This clonotype was observed a handful of times. The chain links TRBV21-1 to TRBJ2-5. TRBV21-1 is a pseudogene segment. This CDR3 spans 14 amino acids. DNA of the CDR3: TGTGCCAGCAGCGCCAGGAACAGCAAAGAGACCCAGTACTTC. Protein sequence: CASSARNSKETQYF.

This clonotype has just a few counts. The chain combines TRBV5-4 with TRBJ2-5; 8 bases are shared with TRBD2. The CDR3 sequence is 14 residues long. V was clipped by 5 bases and J by 2 bases; unmatched bases: 5. In germline, CDR1 is SGHNT, CDR2 YYREEE (reference sequence). CDR3 nucleotides: TGTGCCAGCAGAAGCGGGGGAGAACAAGAGACCCAGTACTTC. Encoded protein: CASRSGGEQETQYF.

This clonotype was recorded a few times. The chain has TRBV4-1 and TRBJ2-2; 7 bases are shared with TRBD1. Germline V lookup: CDR1 MGHRA, CDR2 YSYEKL. This CDR3 comprises 15 residues. After removal of 4 bases from V and 2 bases from J, the junction contained 4 bases not matched to a gene. This CDR3 reads CASSPTGPNTGELFF. CDR3 nucleotides: TGCGCCAGCAGCCCGACAGGGCCCAACACCGGGGAGCTGTTTTTT.

The V and J genes are TRBV12-3 or TRBV12-4 and TRBJ2-2; maybe TRBD1 (6 bases). The CDR3 has 17 amino acids. V lost 7 bases and J 3 bases, leaving 21 bases between the germline ends. This CDR3 is CASNLDSYRVDTGELFF. The CDR3 DNA follows: TGTGCCAGCAACCTGGACAGTTACCGAGTGGACACCGGGGAGCTGTTTTTT.

This clonotype was counted between two and nine times. J is TRBJ2-3 and V is TRBV20-1; D is perhaps TRBD2 (6 bases). In germline, CDR1 is DFQATT, CDR2 SNEGSKA (reference sequence). The germline V and J ends were trimmed by 0 bases and 8 bases, with 21 bases remaining between them. CDR3 size: 16 residues. CDR3 in DNA: TGCAGTGCTAGAGAGAGAGAGACTAGGCCCCTCGGTACGCAGTATTTT. Its translation: CSARERETRPLGTQYF.

This clonotype was detected a few times. This chain connects TRBV23-1 to TRBJ2-7, with 7 bases that match TRBD2. TRBV23-1 is an open reading frame, and its role is uncertain. The CDR3 has 13 amino acids. V dropped 4 bases and J dropped 4; count of bases not matched to a gene: 4. CDR3 bases: TGCGCCAGCAGTCGGGGACTATTTTACGAGCAGTACGTC. Encoded protein: CASSRGLFYEQYV.

The J gene is TRBJ2-7, the V gene TRBV12-5; D remains unclear. With 3 bases removed from V and 2 bases from J, the gap between germline ends came to 23 bases. This CDR3 has 18 residues. CDR1 LGHNT and CDR2 FRNRAP come from the germline V gene. The CDR3 coding sequence is TGTGCTAGTGGTTTAATTAGGTCCCGGCCGCATCCTACCTACGAGCAGTACTTC. Protein sequence: CASGLIRSRPHPTYEQYF.

V usage is TRBV4-1 and J usage is TRBJ1-2; no clear D gene. Between the trimmed V and J ends, which lost 4 bases and 7 bases, there was a span of 19 bases. The CDR3 loop spans 15 amino acids. CDR1 and CDR2 from the germline V gene are MGHRA and YSYEKL. The chain's CDR3 is CASSLSAVEGGGYTF. The CDR3 nucleotides are TGCGCCAGCAGCCTCTCTGCGGTTGAAGGCGGTGGCTACACCTTC.

The CDR3 sequence: CASSLGTGYEQYV. The CDR3 nucleotides read TGTGCCAGCAGCTTAGGGACAGGCTACGAGCAGTACGTC. V gene TRBV7-8 combines with J gene TRBJ2-7; TRBD1 agrees at 7 bases. Germline CDR1 and CDR2: SGHVS and FQNEAQ. The ends lost 1 base at V and 3 bases at J; junction bases unmatched: 0. This CDR3 comprises 13 residues.

The CDR3 coding sequence is TGTGCCAGCAGCTTACAAGGGCGGGGGGGCCTTAGGAGTACGCAGTATTTT. Its translation: CASSLQGRGGLRSTQYF. The genes are TRBV7-6 and TRBJ2-3, with 9 bases that match TRBD2. The germline V gene encodes CDR1 SGHVS and CDR2 FNYEAQ. The junction had 14 bases not matched to a gene; V was cut back by 2 bases and J by 8 bases. The CDR3 length is 17 residues.

The V and J genes are TRBV29-1 and TRBJ2-1; 8 bases are a match to TRBD2. This CDR3 contains 14 residues. The V segment lost 3 bases and the J segment 5 bases; nucleotides outside the gene matches: 6. Germline values: CDR1 SQVTM, CDR2 ANQGSEA. The CDR3 loop reads CSVDLAGKNNEQFF. CDR3 DNA: TGCAGCGTTGACCTAGCGGGCAAGAACAATGAGCAGTTCTTC.

In its sample, this clonotype was seen many times. The V call is TRBV7-9, the J call TRBJ2-3; D not resolved. V was clipped by 5 bases and J by 5 bases, with 17 bases between them. The germline V gene encodes CDR1 SEHNR and CDR2 FQNEAQ (reference sequence). This CDR3 has 15 amino acids. CDR3 loop: CASSPPLGSVDTQYF. CDR3 bases: TGTGCCAGCAGCCCTCCCTTGGGCTCCGTAGATACGCAGTATTTT.

The chain has TRBV20-1 and TRBJ2-7; unclear D gene. The V and J ends lost 1 base and 2 bases respectively, with 9 bases between them. The CDR3 sequence is 13 residues long. Germline V lookup: CDR1 DFQATT, CDR2 SNEGSKA (reference sequence). CDR3 residues: CSARVPDTYEQYF. The CDR3 DNA reads TGCAGTGCTAGAGTCCCCGACACCTACGAGCAGTACTTC.